The TCR beta chain under discussion was sequenced for a study of OX40 agonist ivuxolimab in advanced cancers. Turning to the study itself: With a range of roughly 20 to 85, age averaged roughly 60 years, and 65% to 90% were male.

The assay was immunoSEQ multiplex PCR, and TCRdb's table has in-frame clones only and misses some. The data hold about 81,000 clones, with approximately 85% observed a single time. Exclusion applied to patients with autoimmune disease history or systemic immunosuppression. From germline, CDR1 is MDHEN and CDR2 SYDVKM. The CDR3 runs 15 residues. Trimming cost V 6 bases and J 2 bases, with 16 bases left between them. The V call is TRBV28, the J call TRBJ1-2, with a tentative D call TRBD1 (6 bases). The specimen was CD4+ or CD8+ T cells sorted from blood, collected in a trial of the OX40 agonist ivuxolimab. The source is an adult with an advanced solid tumor such as melanoma, head and neck, liver or kidney cancer. The CDR3 spells CASSTSYRVNYGYTF. The CDR3 DNA reads as TGTGCCAGCAGCACCTCTTACAGGGTCAACTATGGCTACACCTTC.